A single sample gave rise to the 24 T cell receptor beta chains below, sequenced in a study of blood T cell repertoires in COVID-19. The table came from immunoSEQ multiplex PCR; TCRdb's copy has only in-frame clones and leaves some out. Of some 180,000 clones listed, around nine tenths are singletons. Sequencing input: peripheral blood. These receptors were collected from a man in his forties or fifties with active or convalescent COVID-19.

The CDR3 reads CASSGDFTQHF. As DNA, the CDR3 is TGTGCCAGCAGTGGGGACTTTACCCAGCATTTT. V and J are TRBV12-3 or TRBV12-4 and TRBJ1-5; perhaps TRBD1 as D (5 bases). The CDR3 spans 11 residues. Deletions cut 5 bases from V and 11 bases from J, with 10 bases between.

The V gene is TRBV5-1, the J gene TRBJ1-6, with D possibly being TRBD1 (6 bases). Germline assignment: CDR1 SGHRS and CDR2 YFSETQ. V lost 0 bases to trimming and J lost 7 bases, with 11 bases between them. This CDR3 comprises 15 residues. The CDR3 protein is CASSLASGDNSPLHF. CDR3 nucleotides: TGCGCCAGCAGCTTGGCTTCAGGGGACAATTCACCCCTCCACTTT. The full variable domain, its missing parts supplied by reference TRBV5-1 and TRBJ1-6, is KAGVTQTPRYLIKTRGQQVTLSCSPISGHRSVSWYQQTPGQGLQFLFEYFSETQRNKGNFPGRFSGRQFSNSRSEMNVSTLELGDSALYLCASSLASGDNSPLHFGNGTRLTVT.

The V and J genes are TRBV4-2 and TRBJ1-5, with 8 bases lining up with TRBD1. CDR1 and CDR2 from the germline V gene are LGHNA and YNFKEQ. Trimming removed 3 bases from V and 0 bases from J; junction bases left unmatched: 10. The CDR3 spans 18 residues. The CDR3 DNA sequence: TGTGCCAGCAGCCATACGGGGAGGGGACAGGATAGCAATCAGCCCCAGCATTTT. Protein sequence: CASSHTGRGQDSNQPQHF.

The rearrangement links TRBV28 to TRBJ2-2; a weak D match, TRBD2 (6 bases). Between the trimmed V and J ends, which lost 5 bases and 6 bases, there was a span of 19 bases. This CDR3 comprises 16 residues. Germline CDR1 and CDR2: MDHEN and SYDVKM. The CDR3 DNA sequence: TGTGCCAGCAGTCCCCCGGGACTCAGGTTTTCCGGGGAGCTGTTTTTT. This gives the protein CASSPPGLRFSGELFF.

The chain joins TRBV4-1 to TRBJ2-7; 9 nucleotides align to TRBD2. This CDR3 has 15 amino acids. Per the germline V gene, CDR1 is MGHRA and CDR2 is YSYEKL. V gave up 1 base and J gave up 2 bases; unmatched junction bases: 3. CDR3 coding DNA: TGCGCCAGCAGCCAAGTAGCGGGGGCCCCCTACGAGCAGTACTTC. Translating gives CASSQVAGAPYEQYF.

This clone occurred once. The V call is TRBV7-2, the J call TRBJ1-1, with TRBD1 as a possible D gene (6 bases). The CDR3 loop spans 17 amino acids. V was pared by 6 bases and J by 6 bases, with 26 bases between. CDR1 and CDR2 from the germline V gene are SGHTA and FQGNSA. CDR3 nucleotide sequence: TGTGCCAGCAGTAGAAACCCAGGGGCGGGCGGCTTTTCTGAAGCTTTCTTT. It is translated as CASSRNPGAGGFSEAFF.

V usage is TRBV2 and J usage is TRBJ2-2; 10 bases map to TRBD1. CDR3 length equals 15 residues. J gave up 7 bases and V 5 bases, and 7 bases lay outside the gene matches. Looked up from germline, CDR1 is SNHLY and CDR2 is FYNNEI. In nucleotides, the CDR3 is TGTGCCAGCAGTCAGGGACAGGGGATTGACGGGGAGCTGTTTTTT. It is translated as CASSQGQGIDGELFF. The entire variable domain, with the rest obtained from reference TRBV2 and TRBJ2-2, is as follows: EPEVTQTPSHQVTQMGQEVILRCVPISNHLYFYWYRQILGQKVEFLVSFYNNEISEKSEIFDDQFSVERPDGSNFTLKIRSTKLEDSAMYFCASSQGQGIDGELFFGEGSRLTVL.

This chain connects TRBV2 to TRBJ2-3; TRBD1 might be the D (6 bases). The germline CDR1 and CDR2 sequences are SNHLY and FYNNEI. Trimming pared 3 bases from V and 2 bases from J, leaving 18 bases between. This CDR3 is built from 17 residues. CDR3 bases: TGTGCCAGCAGTGAGTGGTGGTCAGGGGCGATCACAGATACGCAGTATTTT. This gives the protein CASSEWWSGAITDTQYF.

The V and J genes are TRBV7-9 and TRBJ1-1; 8 bases agree with TRBD1. The CDR3 sequence is 15 residues long. Trimming took 5 bases from V and 2 from J; bases not matched to a gene: 7. In germline, CDR1 is SEHNR, CDR2 FQNEAQ (reference sequence). The CDR3 spells CASSPQTGVNTEAFF. The CDR3 bases are TGTGCCAGCAGCCCCCAGACAGGGGTCAACACTGAAGCTTTCTTT.

This chain connects TRBV11-2 to TRBJ1-3; no firm D call. The V end lost 9 bases, the J end lost 0 bases, and 3 bases lay between the germline ends. The germline V gene encodes CDR1 SGHAT and CDR2 FQNNGV. The CDR3 sequence is 11 residues long. The CDR3 here is CASISGNTIYF. The CDR3 region has the DNA TGTGCCAGTATCTCTGGAAACACCATATATTTT.

This clone occurred once. The gene calls are TRBV11-3 and TRBJ2-2, with a possible D match to TRBD1 (5 bases). The CDR3 contains 16 residues. The germline gives CDR1 SGHNT, CDR2 YENEEA. Trimming took off 0 bases at V and 1 base at J, with 9 bases between the two ends. CDR3 residues: CASSLDLTVNTGELFF. CDR3 sequence (DNA): TGTGCCAGCAGCTTAGATCTGACAGTGAACACCGGGGAGCTGTTTTTT.

V gene TRBV9 combines with J gene TRBJ2-5; a possible D gene is TRBD2 (6 bases). CDR3 length: 17 residues. The V and J ends lost 0 bases and 2 bases respectively, with 17 bases between them. The germline CDR1 and CDR2 sequences are SGDLS and YYNGEE. CDR3 protein: CASSVAGAGFGQETQYF. The CDR3 bases are TGTGCCAGCAGCGTAGCGGGAGCAGGGTTCGGACAAGAGACCCAGTACTTC.

This rearrangement joins TRBV18 to TRBJ2-1; the match to TRBD2 covers 7 bases. The junction had 2 bases not matched to a gene; V was cut back by 3 bases and J by 0 bases. This CDR3 has 15 residues. The germline gives CDR1 KGHSH, CDR2 LQKENI. As DNA, the CDR3 is TGTGCCAGCTCACCGGGACTACCCTCCTACAATGAGCAGTTCTTC. Protein: CASSPGLPSYNEQFF.

The V and J genes are TRBV4-1 and TRBJ1-1; the D gene is possibly TRBD1 (5 bases). V was cut by 1 base and J by 6 bases, with 15 bases left in between. The CDR3 runs 15 residues. Germline CDR1 and CDR2: MGHRA and YSYEKL. The CDR3 region has the DNA TGCGCCAGCAGCCAAGGGGGCTTGTTGATCTCTGAAGCTTTCTTT. It encodes CASSQGGLLISEAFF.

The J gene is TRBJ2-1, the V gene TRBV18; the match to TRBD2 covers 7 bases. The trim removed 5 bases at V and 2 bases at J, leaving 9 bases unmatched. CDR1 and CDR2 from the germline V gene are KGHSH and LQKENI. This CDR3 comprises 16 residues. In nucleotides, the CDR3 is TGTGCCAGCTCAGGACTTTTGACTAGCACCTACAATGAGCAGTTCTTC. Encoded protein: CASSGLLTSTYNEQFF.

V usage is TRBV2 and J usage is TRBJ1-5, with 7 bases lining up with TRBD1. With 5 bases clipped from V and 4 bases from J, the junction kept 11 bases outside the gene matches. CDR1 is SNHLY and CDR2 is FYNNEI in the germline V gene. CDR3 length: 16 amino acids. In DNA form, the CDR3 reads TGTGCCAGCAGTTTGGGCCGGGGACAGACAAATCAGCCCCAGCATTTT. Protein product: CASSLGRGQTNQPQHF.

J is TRBJ2-1 and V is TRBV5-1; 12 bases are shared with TRBD1. The CDR3 is 14 residues long. Germline CDR1 and CDR2: SGHRS and YFSETQ. J gave up 12 bases and V 4 bases, and 8 bases lay outside the gene matches. CDR3: CASSQGTGGVGQFF. The DNA of the CDR3 is TGCGCCAGCAGCCAGGGGACAGGGGGCGTCGGGCAGTTCTTC.

The gene calls are TRBV28 and TRBJ1-1; D uncertain. Between the trimmed V and J ends, which lost 2 bases and 6 bases, there was a span of 10 bases. Germline V gene lookup returns CDR1 MDHEN and CDR2 SYDVKM. There are 13 residues in the CDR3. CDR3 amino acids: CASSLPGLSEAFF. The CDR3, as DNA: TGTGCCAGCAGTTTACCGGGGTTGTCTGAAGCTTTCTTT.

V is TRBV5-1 and J is TRBJ2-5, with TRBD2 matching over 13 bases. The J segment lost 1 base and the V segment lost 1 base, leaving 7 bases of the junction unmatched. The CDR3 runs to 18 residues. CDR1 is SGHRS and CDR2 is YFSETQ in the germline V gene. The CDR3 coding sequence is TGCGCCAGCAGCTTGACTAGCGGGGGGGCCAGGGGCCAAGAGACCCAGTACTTC. This sequence encodes CASSLTSGGARGQETQYF.

This rearrangement joins TRBV2 to TRBJ2-7, with 8 bases aligning to TRBD1. Per the germline V gene, CDR1 is SNHLY and CDR2 is FYNNEI. The CDR3 consists of 14 residues. The trim removed 1 base at V and 4 bases at J, leaving 3 bases unmatched. The CDR3 DNA reads TGTGCCAGCAGTGAAGGGACAGGGCCGTACGAGCAGTACTTC. This codes for CASSEGTGPYEQYF.

V gene TRBV2 combines with J gene TRBJ2-7, with D hard to call. Germline lookup yields CDR1 SNHLY and CDR2 FYNNEI. The V end lost 7 bases, the J end lost 5 bases, and 9 bases lay between the germline ends. The CDR3 runs to 11 residues. This CDR3 is CASIRFNEQYF. The CDR3 DNA sequence: TGTGCCAGCATCAGGTTCAACGAGCAGTACTTC.

The chain has TRBV28 and TRBJ1-5, with a possible D match to TRBD1 (6 bases). CDR1 MDHEN and CDR2 SYDVKM come from the germline V gene. The ends were cut back, 3 bases at V and 7 bases at J, with 16 bases in the middle. The CDR3 contains 15 residues. Written as DNA, the CDR3 is TGTGCCAGCAGTTTGAGGGCCAGGGGCAGGCAGCCCCAGCATTTT. Translated: CASSLRARGRQPQHF.

The chain is built from TRBV19 and TRBJ2-3; possible D gene TRBD2, 6 bases. Trimming took 6 bases from V and 0 from J, leaving 10 bases between them. The CDR3 consists of 14 residues. Looked up from germline, CDR1 is LNHDA and CDR2 is SQIVND (reference sequence). The CDR3 DNA follows: TGTGCCAGTAGGGTTAGCGGAAGCACAGATACGCAGTATTTT. Amino acids: CASRVSGSTDTQYF.

The rearrangement uses TRBV11-2 and TRBJ2-7; a possible D gene is TRBD1 (6 bases). V was trimmed by 5 bases and J by 4 bases, leaving 21 bases between them. This CDR3 spans 16 amino acids. The germline V gene encodes CDR1 SGHAT and CDR2 FQNNGV. CDR3 in amino acids: CASSLGTLSGQYEQYF. As DNA, the CDR3 is TGTGCCAGCAGCCTCGGGACACTAAGTGGACAATACGAGCAGTACTTC. Complete variable domain (other parts from reference TRBV11-2 and TRBJ2-7): EAGVAQSPRYKIIEKRQSVAFWCNPISGHATLYWYQQILGQGPKLLIQFQNNGVVDDSQLPKDRFSAERLKGVDSTLKIQPAKLEDSAVYLCASSLGTLSGQYEQYFGPGTRLTVT.